This T cell receptor beta chain was sequenced in a study of shared clonotypes between healthy human individuals. Germline values: CDR1 MNHEY, CDR2 SMNVEV (reference sequence). This CDR3 comprises 15 residues. V dropped 8 bases and J dropped 7 bases, with 20 bases sitting between them. Sequenced by immunoSEQ multiplex PCR; TCRdb stores in-frame clones only, minus some. Seen here are some 2,000,000 clones, approximately 94% observed once, and the top ten hold 0.9% to 1.4%. CD45RO-negative, CCR7-selected cells formed the naive CD8 fraction, which excluded terminally differentiated effector memory CD45RA+ cells.

The origin of this receptor is a young man in good health. The V call is TRBV27, the J call TRBJ1-4, with D perhaps matching TRBD1 (6 bases). The sequenced sample consisted of naive CD8+ T cells sorted from blood. CDR3 nucleotide sequence: TGTGCCAGCTCCCCTCAAGGGGGGGCGGGTGAAAAACTGTTTTTT. It translates to CASSPQGGAGEKLFF.